The rows below give T cell receptor beta chains drawn from one sample of a study of blood T cell repertoires in COVID-19. This table comes from immunoSEQ multiplex PCR, and its TCRdb copy is limited to in-frame clones, with some not included. Counted here are 230,000 or so clones, around 88% occurring once; the ten biggest clones make up around 2.5%. What was sequenced was PBMCs or T cells enriched from blood (not recorded which). The receptors originated from a woman aged 40 to 50 with acute COVID-19. CDR3s include the opening cysteine and the closing phenylalanine or tryptophan. Each record gives: clone size, V gene, D gene, J gene, CDR3 protein, CDR3 DNA. The D gene is left open where the match is weak. A row's size may be missing; if present it is once, few, many or a size class.

NA	TRBV19	TRBD1	TRBJ1-5	CASSPGTGVGNQPQHF	TGTGCCAGTAGTCCCGGGACAGGGGTAGGGAATCAGCCCCAGCATTTT
NA	TRBV3-1/TRBV3-2	TRBD1	TRBJ2-1	CASSQSPQGPNEQFF	TGTGCCAGCAGCCAATCCCCACAGGGGCCCAATGAGCAGTTCTTC
NA	TRBV19	TRBD1	TRBJ1-2	CASSISFSGQVLYGYTF	TGTGCCAGTAGTATCTCCTTCTCGGGACAGGTACTCTATGGCTACACCTTC
NA	TRBV5-6	NA	TRBJ1-1	CASSLRGFEAFF	TGTGCCAGCAGCTTACGCGGTTTTGAAGCTTTCTTT
NA	TRBV6-2/TRBV6-3	NA	TRBJ1-5	CASSYASFNQPQHF	TGTGCCAGCAGTTACGCGAGCTTCAATCAGCCCCAGCATTTT
NA	TRBV10-2	NA	TRBJ2-6	CASGPALSGANVLTF	TGCGCCAGCGGGCCAGCCCTCTCTGGGGCCAACGTCCTGACTTTC
NA	TRBV7-2	NA	TRBJ2-2	CASSSRTGELFF	TGTGCCAGCAGCTCGCGGACCGGGGAGCTGTTTTTT
NA	TRBV6-5	NA	TRBJ1-6	CASSYGRRENSPLHF	TGTGCCAGCAGTTACGGTCGGCGGGAGAATTCACCCCTCCACTTT
NA	TRBV9	NA	TRBJ2-1	CASSVDGGAQRGFF	TGTGCCAGCAGCGTAGATGGAGGGGCCCAGAGAGGGTTCTTC
NA	TRBV6-5	NA	TRBJ1-1	CASREGPGVTEAFF	TGTGCCAGCAGGGAGGGCCCTGGGGTCACTGAAGCTTTCTTT
NA	TRBV6-2/TRBV6-3	NA	TRBJ1-5	CASSLTREGRQPQHF	TGTGCCAGCAGTTTAACCAGGGAGGGCAGGCAGCCCCAGCATTTT
NA	TRBV5-1	TRBD2	TRBJ2-7	CASSPGTTYEQYF	TGCGCCAGCAGCCCCGGGACTACCTACGAGCAGTACTTC
NA	TRBV6-2/TRBV6-3	NA	TRBJ1-2	CASSYRQNYGYTF	TGTGCCAGCAGTTACCGACAGAACTATGGCTACACCTTC
NA	TRBV12-3/TRBV12-4	NA	TRBJ2-1	CASSFSAGREQFF	TGTGCCAGCAGTTTTTCGGCGGGACGGGAGCAGTTCTTC
NA	TRBV5-1	NA	TRBJ2-1	CASSLELAGPGNEQFF	TGCGCCAGCAGCTTGGAGTTGGCGGGGCCGGGGAATGAGCAGTTCTTC
NA	TRBV12-5	NA	TRBJ1-2	CASGAYRVNRIYGYTF	TGTGCTAGTGGTGCCTACAGGGTCAATCGGATCTATGGCTACACCTTC
NA	TRBV29-1	TRBD1	TRBJ1-2	CSGEGAYGYTF	TGCAGCGGTGAGGGGGCTTATGGCTACACCTTC
NA	TRBV7-8	TRBD1	TRBJ1-2	CASSPSPDRVYGYTF	TGTGCCAGCAGCCCAAGCCCCGACAGGGTATATGGCTACACCTTC
NA	TRBV2	TRBD1	TRBJ1-2	CASSYPGQGRINYGYTF	TGTGCCAGCAGTTATCCGGGACAGGGGCGGATTAACTATGGCTACACCTTC
NA	TRBV6-6	NA	TRBJ1-5	CASRSTGYQNQPQHF	TGTGCCAGCAGATCTACAGGGTATCAGAATCAGCCCCAGCATTTT
NA	TRBV10-2	NA	TRBJ1-5	CASSESGGNQPQHF	TGCGCCAGCAGTGAGTCGGGGGGAAATCAGCCCCAGCATTTT
NA	TRBV11-2	NA	TRBJ2-7	CASSRRSYEQYF	TGTGCCAGCAGCCGACGGAGCTACGAGCAGTACTTC
NA	TRBV6-5	NA	TRBJ1-2	CASRLGGSNYGYTF	TGTGCCAGCAGGTTGGGGGGTTCTAACTATGGCTACACCTTC
NA	TRBV23-1	NA	TRBJ2-1	CASSHNTGSGHKDEQFF	TGCGCCAGCAGTCATAATACAGGGAGTGGTCACAAGGATGAGCAGTTCTTC
NA	TRBV6-5	TRBD1	TRBJ1-4	CASSQGQGGKLFF	TGTGCCAGCAGTCAGGGACAGGGAGGAAAACTGTTTTTT
NA	TRBV3-1/TRBV3-2	TRBD1	TRBJ2-5	CASSPSTGGETQYF	TGTGCCAGCAGCCCCTCGACAGGGGGAGAGACCCAGTACTTC
NA	TRBV18	TRBD2	TRBJ2-3	CASSRGTSGTDTQYF	TGTGCCAGCTCCCGGGGGACTAGCGGGACAGATACGCAGTATTTT
NA	TRBV9	TRBD1	TRBJ2-5	CASSVGQGLETQYF	TGTGCCAGCAGCGTGGGACAGGGGCTAGAGACCCAGTACTTC
NA	TRBV10-3	NA	TRBJ2-5	CAISDVSGETQYF	TGTGCCATCAGTGACGTCTCGGGGGAGACCCAGTACTTC
few	TRBV23-1	NA	TRBJ1-5	CASSQGGNQPQHF	TGCGCCAGCAGTCAGGGAGGCAATCAGCCCCAGCATTTT
NA	TRBV6-8	NA	TRBJ2-1	CASSSRVAEPEFF	TGTGCCAGCAGTTCGCGGGTGGCAGAGCCAGAGTTCTTC
NA	TRBV5-4	NA	TRBJ1-6	CASSSEPRAGIPLHF	TGTGCCAGCAGCTCTGAACCTCGGGCGGGGATCCCCCTCCACTTT
few	TRBV7-2	TRBD1	TRBJ2-5	CASSLALTGQGSLETQYF	TGTGCCAGCAGCTTAGCGCTTACGGGACAGGGGTCTCTAGAGACCCAGTACTTC
NA	TRBV6-6	TRBD1	TRBJ1-1	CASSTGGVGDTEAFF	TGTGCCAGCAGTACAGGGGGGGTGGGTGACACTGAAGCTTTCTTT
once	TRBV7-2	TRBD1	TRBJ1-6	CASSLEGTEGSPLHF	TGTGCCAGCAGCTTAGAAGGGACAGAGGGTTCACCCCTCCACTTT
NA	TRBV5-1	NA	TRBJ2-7	CASSFSRSSYEQYF	TGCGCCAGCAGCTTCTCAAGGAGCTCCTACGAGCAGTACTTC
once	TRBV5-1	NA	TRBJ1-4	CASSLGAGGSEKLFF	TGCGCCAGCAGCTTGGGTGCGGGGGGAAGTGAAAAACTGTTTTTT
NA	TRBV14	TRBD1	TRBJ2-7	CASSRLGQGDYEQYF	TGTGCCAGCAGCCGGCTGGGACAGGGGGACTACGAGCAGTACTTC
NA	TRBV25-1	TRBD1	TRBJ1-1	CASSRQGSTEAFF	TGTGCCAGCAGTAGACAGGGCAGCACTGAAGCTTTCTTT
medium-sized	TRBV9	NA	TRBJ2-3	CASSEGLGGTDTQYF	TGTGCCAGCAGCGAGGGCCTCGGGGGTACAGATACGCAGTATTTT
NA	TRBV7-8	NA	TRBJ2-1	CASSQGNSYNEQFF	TGTGCCAGCAGTCAGGGGAACTCCTACAATGAGCAGTTCTTC
NA	TRBV25-1	TRBD1	TRBJ2-7	CASRGQGFSYEQYF	TGTGCCAGCAGAGGACAGGGTTTTTCCTACGAGCAGTACTTC
once	TRBV11-2	TRBD1	TRBJ2-5	CASSSGQGFVETQYF	TGTGCCAGCAGCTCGGGACAGGGATTCGTAGAGACCCAGTACTTC
NA	TRBV6-5	TRBD1	TRBJ1-2	CASSYRGQGDGYTF	TGTGCCAGCAGTTACAGGGGACAGGGGGATGGCTACACCTTC
few	TRBV5-8	TRBD1	TRBJ2-2	CASSLEHRGSGELFF	TGTGCCAGCAGCTTGGAACACAGGGGTTCCGGGGAGCTGTTTTTT